Listed here are 32 T cell receptor beta chains from one sample, sequenced in a study of cytomegalovirus exposure and HLA in healthy donors. 60 Vbeta and 13 Jbeta primers were used in PCR. Using immunoSEQ multiplex PCR, the repertoire was profiled, and TCRdb retains in-frame clones only, with some absent. Here the sample spans about 94,000 clones, roughly 79% being singletons. The sequencing input was PBMCs. All receptors come from a woman in her forties in good health and CMV-seronegative.

The genes are TRBV10-3 and TRBJ1-5; 10 bases line up with TRBD1. The CDR3 covers 17 residues. V was clipped by 4 bases and J by 2 bases; unmatched bases: 8. Germline V CDR1 and CDR2: ENHRY, SYGVKD. The DNA for the CDR3 is TGTGCCATCAGTGCATCAGCCGGGACAGGGGGCAATCAGCCCCAGCATTTT. Its translation: CAISASAGTGGNQPQHF.

The V call is TRBV14, the J call TRBJ1-1; the D is unclear. Germline lookup yields CDR1 SGHDN and CDR2 FVKESK. The V and J ends lost 1 base and 0 bases respectively, with 3 bases between them. CDR3 length: 13 residues. The CDR3 DNA follows: TGTGCCAGCAGCCAAGTATTGAACACTGAAGCTTTCTTT. This codes for CASSQVLNTEAFF.

The chain carries TRBV5-1 and TRBJ2-7; 11 bases fit TRBD2. The CDR3 loop spans 16 amino acids. V lost 4 bases, J lost 4 bases, and 10 bases stayed unmatched. Germline lookup yields CDR1 SGHRS and CDR2 YFSETQ. CDR3 nucleotide sequence: TGCGCCAGCAGCCCGGAGGGTAGCGGGGGGGTATACGAGCAGTACTTC. Translating gives CASSPEGSGGVYEQYF.

The CDR3, as DNA: TGTGCCAGCAGTTTGGTCTGGACAGGGACACTCAATCAGCCCCAGCATTTT. Translated: CASSLVWTGTLNQPQHF. The rearrangement links TRBV28 to TRBJ1-5, with 8 bases matching TRBD1. The CDR3 totals 17 residues. Per germline, CDR1 MDHEN and CDR2 SYDVKM. J gave up 3 bases and V 3 bases, and 10 bases lay outside the gene matches.

The V call is TRBV19, the J call TRBJ2-5; 11 bases line up with TRBD2. Germline loops: CDR1 LNHDA, CDR2 SQIVND (reference sequence). There are 14 residues in the CDR3. The junction had 5 bases not matched to a gene; V was cut back by 5 bases and J by 6 bases. The CDR3 DNA follows: TGTGCCAGTAGTGTCGCTAGCGGGGGGAAGACCCAGTACTTC. Amino acids: CASSVASGGKTQYF.

This clone is a singleton in its sample. The chain has TRBV29-1 and TRBJ2-2; D is possibly TRBD1 (5 bases). Germline V CDR1 and CDR2: SQVTM, ANQGSEA. CDR3 length equals 11 residues. Trimming removed 7 bases at V and 6 bases at J, with 9 bases between. Here the CDR3 reads CSARGAGELFF. As DNA, the CDR3 is TGCAGCGCTAGGGGCGCCGGGGAGCTGTTTTTT.

The chain uses TRBV7-8 and TRBJ2-1; 7 bases match TRBD1. The ends lost 5 bases at V and 7 bases at J; junction bases unmatched: 8. The CDR3 runs 14 residues. The germline gives CDR1 SGHVS, CDR2 FQNEAQ. The CDR3: CASSLGQDENEQFF. CDR3 DNA sequence: TGTGCCAGCAGCCTAGGACAGGACGAAAATGAGCAGTTCTTC. Filled out from reference TRBV7-8 and TRBJ2-1, the complete variable domain reads GAGVSQSPRYKVAKRGQDVALRCDPISGHVSLFWYQQALGQGPEFLTYFQNEAQLDKSGLPSDRFFAERPEGSVSTLKIQRTQQEDSAVYLCASSLGQDENEQFFGPGTRLTVL.

This clone was detected only a few times. The gene calls are TRBV6-1 and TRBJ2-5; 8 bases align to TRBD2. Germline V gene sequence: CDR1 MNHNS, CDR2 SASEGT. The CDR3 has 16 amino acids. V lost 1 base to trimming and J lost 3 bases; unmatched junction nucleotides: 7. The CDR3 bases are TGTGCCAGCAGTGAAGAGGAAGGAGCGGGGGAAGAGACCCAGTACTTC. Its protein is CASSEEEGAGEETQYF.

This clone was counted only a few times. The rearrangement joins TRBV7-9 to TRBJ2-5; D ambiguous. Germline V CDR1 and CDR2: SEHNR, FQNEAQ (reference sequence). Trimming stripped 8 bases from V and 5 bases from J, with 18 bases between. The CDR3 loop spans 14 amino acids. CDR3 nucleotides: TGTGCCAGCCGCAGGCCGGTTTTGGGTGAGACCCAGTACTTC. Amino acid sequence: CASRRPVLGETQYF.

In this sample, this clone turned up a few times. The chain combines TRBV5-6 with TRBJ1-4; D unresolved. CDR3 length: 15 residues. Trimming took 4 bases from V and 3 from J, leaving 13 bases between them. Per the germline V gene, CDR1 is SGHDT and CDR2 is YYEEEE. The CDR3 nucleotides read TGTGCCAGCAGCGGATTTGAGGAGTCTAATGAAAAACTGTTTTTT. Its translation: CASSGFEESNEKLFF. The whole variable domain, remainder taken from reference TRBV5-6 and TRBJ1-4, is DAGVTQSPTHLIKTRGQQVTLRCSPKSGHDTVSWYQQALGQGPQFIFQYYEEEERQRGNFPDRFSGHQFPNYSSELNVNALLLGDSALYLCASSGFEESNEKLFFGSGTQLSVL.

This chain connects TRBV4-1 to TRBJ1-2; maybe TRBD1 (6 bases). Trimming cost V 5 bases and J 6 bases, with 19 bases left between them. Germline V CDR1 and CDR2: MGHRA, YSYEKL. The CDR3 runs 15 residues. CDR3 sequence (DNA): TGCGCCAGCAGCGCTGTCCTTACAGGGTACGATGGCTACACCTTC. Its protein product is CASSAVLTGYDGYTF.

This clone was observed a few times. Different DNA sequences within this sample yield the same CDR3. The chain employs TRBV10-3 and TRBJ1-1, with unresolved D. CDR1 and CDR2 (germline): ENHRY, SYGVKD. The CDR3 covers 13 residues. V was pared by 7 bases and J by 1 base, with 10 bases between. The chain's CDR3 is CAITGGKNTEAFF. In DNA form, the CDR3 reads TGTGCCATCACCGGCGGGAAGAACACTGAAGCTTTCTTT.

Only a few counts were recorded for this clone. The DNA for the CDR3 is TGTGCCAGTAGTCATTTGGGGTCGGGAACCCCTGAAGCTTTCTTT. It specifies CASSHLGSGTPEAFF. This chain links TRBV19 with TRBJ1-1; D ambiguous. Germline-derived CDR1 and CDR2 are LNHDA and SQIVND (reference sequence). V was pared by 5 bases and J by 6 bases, with 19 bases between. The CDR3 has 15 amino acids. The variable domain in full, completed from reference TRBV19 and TRBJ1-1, reads DGGITQSPKYLFRKEGQNVTLSCEQNLNHDAMYWYRQDPGQGLRLIYYSQIVNDFQKGDIAEGYSVSREKKESFPLTVTSAQKNPTAFYLCASSHLGSGTPEAFFGQGTRLTVV.

The CDR3 sequence: CATSRDQGQGTGEKLFF. The CDR3 DNA is TGTGCCACCAGCAGGGATCAAGGGCAGGGGACGGGGGAAAAACTGTTTTTT. This rearrangement joins TRBV15 to TRBJ1-4, with D perhaps TRBD1 (6 bases). The germline CDR1 and CDR2 sequences are LNHNV and YYDKDF (reference sequence). This CDR3 is built from 17 residues. The germline V and J ends were trimmed by 3 bases and 8 bases, with 22 bases remaining between them. Drawing the rest from reference TRBV15 and TRBJ1-4, the complete variable domain is DAMVIQNPRYQVTQFGKPVTLSCSQTLNHNVMYWYQQKSSQAPKLLFHYYDKDFNNEADTPDNFQSRRPNTSFCFLDIRSPGLGDTAMYLCATSRDQGQGTGEKLFFGSGTQLSVL.

This clone was counted once. The chain uses TRBV6-6 and TRBJ1-4; D is uncertain. Germline V CDR1 and CDR2: MNHNY, SVGAGI (reference sequence). Trimming pared 0 bases from V and 7 bases from J, leaving 6 bases between. The CDR3 is 13 residues long. CDR3 sequence reads: CASSYSQAEKLFF. CDR3 DNA sequence: TGTGCCAGCAGTTACTCGCAGGCTGAAAAACTGTTTTTT.

Concerning this clone itself: The same CDR3 is also encoded by other DNA sequences in this sample. The chain employs TRBV9 and TRBJ2-2; 11 bases match TRBD1. V shed 2 bases and J 4 bases; nucleotides not matched to a gene: 1. Germline CDR1 and CDR2: SGDLS and YYNGEE. The CDR3 spans 15 residues. CDR3 residues: CASSVGTGGTGELFF. CDR3 DNA sequence: TGTGCCAGCAGCGTCGGGACAGGGGGCACCGGGGAGCTGTTTTTT.

This chain joins TRBV5-4 and TRBJ1-2, with unresolved D. The V gene's germline CDR1 is SGHNT and CDR2 YYREEE (reference sequence). V lost 1 base to trimming and J lost 8 bases, with 12 bases between them. This CDR3 spans 13 amino acids. CDR3 nucleotides: TGTGCCAGCAGCTTGACCTTGCGCGGGGGCTACACCTTC. Its protein product is CASSLTLRGGYTF.

Details on this clone: The junction and the germline gene differ at one end; a read error may be behind it. J is TRBJ2-6 and V is TRBV6-5, with D maybe TRBD1 (5 bases). Germline assignment: CDR1 MNHEY and CDR2 SVGAGI. This CDR3 contains 15 residues. The CDR3 DNA follows: TGTGCCAGCAGTTACCCCTCCTCTGGGGCCAACGTCCTGCCTTTC. Its protein is CASSYPSSGANVLPF.

The rearrangement links TRBV19 to TRBJ1-5; D perhaps matches TRBD1 (6 bases). The CDR3 extends over 15 amino acids. Trimming pared 6 bases from V and 0 bases from J, leaving 12 bases between. In germline, CDR1 is LNHDA, CDR2 SQIVND (reference sequence). CDR3 nucleotide sequence: TGTGCCAGTAGGCTGACAGGAGTTAGCAATCAGCCCCAGCATTTT. It specifies CASRLTGVSNQPQHF.

The V and J genes are TRBV10-3 and TRBJ2-7; 7 nucleotides agree with TRBD1. This CDR3 has 13 amino acids. V shed 6 bases, J shed 3 bases, and the junction held 5 bases outside the gene matches. Germline CDR1 reads ENHRY; CDR2 reads SYGVKD. The CDR3 nucleotides read TGTGCCATCAGACCGGGACAGAACTACGAGCAGTACTTC. Translated, it gives CAIRPGQNYEQYF.

The chain joins TRBV30 to TRBJ1-2; D gene unclear. This CDR3 comprises 12 residues. Trimming took 5 bases from V and 7 from J, leaving 14 bases between them. Germline CDR1 and CDR2: GTSNPN and SVGIG (reference sequence). CDR3 bases: TGTGCCTGGGGACCGCCGGGAGGTGGCTACACCTTC. This encodes CAWGPPGGGYTF. Drawing the rest from reference TRBV30 and TRBJ1-2, the complete variable domain is SQTIHQWPATLVQPVGSPLSLECTVEGTSNPNLYWYRQAAGRGLQLLFYSVGIGQISSEVPQNLSASRPQDRQFILSSKKLLLSDSGFYLCAWGPPGGGYTFGSGTRLTVV.

The chain couples TRBV11-3 to TRBJ2-5, with unresolved D. V lost 3 bases, J lost 4 bases, and 3 bases lay in between. The CDR3 is 11 amino acids. CDR1 and CDR2 from the germline V gene are SGHNT and YENEEA. The CDR3 sequence: CASSFGETQYF. The CDR3 nucleotides are TGTGCCAGCAGCTTCGGAGAGACCCAGTACTTC.

The chain joins TRBV28 to TRBJ1-5; 10 positions match TRBD1. V dropped 4 bases and J dropped 1; count of bases not matched to a gene: 13. From germline, CDR1 is MDHEN and CDR2 SYDVKM. The CDR3 loop spans 19 amino acids. The CDR3 coding sequence is TGTGCCAGCAGTTACCTGACAGGGGGCCCATTGAGAAGCAATCAGCCCCAGCATTTT. Amino acid sequence: CASSYLTGGPLRSNQPQHF.

This chain uses TRBV4-1 with TRBJ1-1; D is perhaps TRBD1 (6 bases). Between the trimmed V and J ends, which lost 3 bases and 7 bases, there was a span of 15 bases. This CDR3 contains 14 residues. CDR1 and CDR2 from the germline V gene are MGHRA and YSYEKL. CDR3 in DNA: TGCGCCAGCAGCCACAGTGGACAGACGGATGAAGCTTTCTTT. Protein product: CASSHSGQTDEAFF.

This rearrangement joins TRBV6-1 to TRBJ1-4; D perhaps matches TRBD1 (5 bases). Trimming stripped 2 bases from V and 8 bases from J, with 12 bases between. Per germline, CDR1 MNHNS and CDR2 SASEGT. The CDR3 totals 14 residues. Written as DNA, the CDR3 is TGTGCCAGCAGTGAACGGGGGGGACGGGAAAAACTGTTTTTT. It is translated as CASSERGGREKLFF.

This clone was counted only a few times. The chain recombines TRBV10-3 with TRBJ2-1; 13 bases fit TRBD2. Losses at the gene ends were 3 bases for V and 7 bases for J; bases not matched to a gene: 9. Germline CDR1 is ENHRY and CDR2 is SYGVKD. The length of the CDR3 is 17 residues. CDR3 amino acids: CAISDPLAGGIQNEQFF. The CDR3 DNA is TGTGCCATCAGTGACCCACTAGCGGGGGGGATACAAAATGAGCAGTTCTTC.

This rearrangement joins TRBV14 to TRBJ1-1; 7 bases fit TRBD1. J lost 1 base, V lost 5 bases, and 7 bases had no gene match. The CDR3 totals 15 residues. CDR1 and CDR2 from the germline V gene are SGHDN and FVKESK. In DNA form, the CDR3 reads TGTGCCAGCAGCTTCTGGGGACAGCCGAACACTGAAGCTTTCTTT. Translation: CASSFWGQPNTEAFF.

The chain has TRBV27 and TRBJ2-2; TRBD1 is a possible D gene (6 bases). Germline V gene lookup returns CDR1 MNHEY and CDR2 SMNVEV (reference sequence). The CDR3 sequence is 13 residues long. V was pared by 3 bases and J by 5 bases, with 7 bases between. CDR3 region: CASSFRGTGELFF. CDR3 bases: TGTGCCAGCAGTTTTAGGGGGACCGGGGAGCTGTTTTTT.

This clone was seen more than once but under ten times. Its ends do not fully match the called genes, so a read error is possible. V gene TRBV6-1 combines with J gene TRBJ1-2; D is possibly TRBD1 (5 bases). Per the germline V gene, CDR1 is MNHNS and CDR2 is SASEGT. CDR3 length: 13 amino acids. The CDR3 is CASRPTEPSYYPF. The CDR3 DNA reads as TGTGCCAGCAGACCGACAGAGCCTAGTTACTACCCCTTC.

This clone has a single count. The rearrangement joins TRBV30 to TRBJ1-2; no clear D. CDR1 and CDR2 from the germline V gene are GTSNPN and SVGIG (reference sequence). Trimming pared 4 bases from V and 8 bases from J, leaving 8 bases between. This CDR3 has 10 residues. CDR3 sequence (DNA): TGTGCCTGGATGGCTTGGGGCTACACCTTC. The encoded protein is CAWMAWGYTF.

By proportion, this clone is medium-sized. This rearrangement joins TRBV4-1 to TRBJ1-1, with a tentative D call TRBD1 (5 bases). V lost 2 bases to trimming and J lost 5 bases, with 15 bases between them. The CDR3 consists of 15 residues. Germline CDR1 is MGHRA and CDR2 is YSYEKL. CDR3 loop: CASSQPDTLGTEAFF. The CDR3 bases are TGCGCCAGCAGCCAACCGGACACCCTGGGGACTGAAGCTTTCTTT.

The chain recombines TRBV5-4 with TRBJ2-3, with 8 bases lining up with TRBD2. Germline lookup yields CDR1 SGHNT and CDR2 YYREEE (reference sequence). The CDR3 is made up of 18 amino acids. V shed 0 bases and J 4 bases; nucleotides not matched to a gene: 13. CDR3 DNA: TGTGCCAGCAGCTTGGGTCTAGCGGGCACAACAAGGGCAGATACGCAGTATTTT. Residues: CASSLGLAGTTRADTQYF. The full variable domain, with the rest looked up from reference TRBV5-4 and TRBJ2-3, is ETGVTQSPTHLIKTRGQQVTLRCSSQSGHNTVSWYQQALGQGPQFIFQYYREEENGRGNFPPRFSGLQFPNYSSELNVNALELDDSALYLCASSLGLAGTTRADTQYFGPGTRLTVL.